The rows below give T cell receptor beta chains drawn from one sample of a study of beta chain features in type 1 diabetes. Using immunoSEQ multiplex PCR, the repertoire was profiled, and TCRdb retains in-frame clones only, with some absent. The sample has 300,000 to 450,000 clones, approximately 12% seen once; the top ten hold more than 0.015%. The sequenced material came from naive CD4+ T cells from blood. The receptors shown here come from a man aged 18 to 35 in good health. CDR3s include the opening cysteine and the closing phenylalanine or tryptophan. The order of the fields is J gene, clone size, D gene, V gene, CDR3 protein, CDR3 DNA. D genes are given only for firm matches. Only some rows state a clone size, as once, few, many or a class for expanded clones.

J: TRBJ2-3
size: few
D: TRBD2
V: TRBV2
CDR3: CASSERLAGTDTQYF
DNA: TGTGCCAGCAGTGAAAGACTAGCGGGCACAGATACGCAGTATTTT

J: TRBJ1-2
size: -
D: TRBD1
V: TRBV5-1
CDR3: CASSLAPGQGPYGYTF
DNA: TGCGCCAGCAGCTTGGCCCCGGGACAGGGTCCATATGGCTACACCTTC

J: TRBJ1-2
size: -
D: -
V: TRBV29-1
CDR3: CSATTRQFSDYGYTF
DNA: TGCAGCGCAACCACTCGACAGTTTTCAGACTATGGCTACACCTTC

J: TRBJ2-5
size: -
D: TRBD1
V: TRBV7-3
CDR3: CASSSGQVQETQYF
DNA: TGTGCCAGCAGCTCCGGACAGGTCCAAGAGACCCAGTACTTC

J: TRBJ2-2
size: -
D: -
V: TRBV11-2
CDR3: CASSSFGGGYTGELFF
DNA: TGTGCCAGCAGCTCCTTTGGCGGGGGCTACACCGGGGAGCTGTTTTTT

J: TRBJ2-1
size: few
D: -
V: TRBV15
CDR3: CATGATRGAGSYNEQFF
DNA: TGTGCCACCGGTGCGACGCGCGGGGCGGGCTCCTACAATGAGCAGTTCTTC

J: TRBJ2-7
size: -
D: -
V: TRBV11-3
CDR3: CASSWGGYEQYF
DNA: TGTGCCAGCAGTTGGGGCGGCTACGAGCAGTACTTC

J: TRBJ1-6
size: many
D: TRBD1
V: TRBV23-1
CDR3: CASSPWGQGASPLHF
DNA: TGCGCCAGCAGTCCCTGGGGACAGGGCGCCTCACCCCTCCACTTT

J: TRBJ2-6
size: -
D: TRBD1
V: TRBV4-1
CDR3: CASSQITTRTGSIGANVLTF
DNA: TGCGCCAGCAGCCAAATTACGACCAGGACAGGGTCGATAGGGGCCAACGTCCTGACTTTC

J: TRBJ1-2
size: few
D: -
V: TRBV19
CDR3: CASSIGGQTYGYTF
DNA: TGTGCCAGTAGTATCGGCGGGCAAACCTATGGCTACACCTTC

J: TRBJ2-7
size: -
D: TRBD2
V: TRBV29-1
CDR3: CSVASGINNEQYF
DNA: TGCAGCGTTGCAAGCGGGATTAACAACGAGCAGTACTTC

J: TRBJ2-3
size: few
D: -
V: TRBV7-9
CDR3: CASSLTVSTDTQYF
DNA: TGTGCCAGCAGCCTGACAGTTAGCACAGATACGCAGTATTTT

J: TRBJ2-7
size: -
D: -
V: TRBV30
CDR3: CAWNGGRSYEQYF
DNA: TGTGCCTGGAACGGGGGGCGAAGTTACGAGCAGTACTTC

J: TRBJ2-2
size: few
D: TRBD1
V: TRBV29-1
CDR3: CSVAKGQTTGELFF
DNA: TGCAGCGTTGCTAAGGGACAGACCACCGGGGAGCTGTTTTTT

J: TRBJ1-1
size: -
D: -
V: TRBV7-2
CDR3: CASSRQGNTEAFF
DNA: TGTGCCAGCAGTCGTCAGGGGAACACTGAAGCTTTCTTT

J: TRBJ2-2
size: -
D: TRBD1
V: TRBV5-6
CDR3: CASTPSRQGAVGELFF
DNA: TGTGCCAGCACCCCCTCCAGACAGGGGGCCGTCGGGGAGCTGTTTTTT

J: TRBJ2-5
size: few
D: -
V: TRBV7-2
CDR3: CASSYGTVETQYF
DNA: TGTGCCAGCAGCTACGGGACTGTAGAGACCCAGTACTTC

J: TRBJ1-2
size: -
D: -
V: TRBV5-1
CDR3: CASSLTGTRNYGYTF
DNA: TGCGCCAGCAGCTTGACCGGGACACGAAACTATGGCTACACCTTC

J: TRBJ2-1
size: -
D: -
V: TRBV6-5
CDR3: CASSTTTLQFF
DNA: TGTGCCAGCAGTACGACTACTTTGCAGTTCTTC

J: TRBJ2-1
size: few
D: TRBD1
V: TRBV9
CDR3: CASSLGQGVGEQFF
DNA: TGTGCCAGCAGCTTAGGACAGGGGGTAGGTGAGCAGTTCTTC

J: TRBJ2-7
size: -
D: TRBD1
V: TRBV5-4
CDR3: CASSPPDRGSSYEQYF
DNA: TGTGCCAGCAGCCCTCCGGACAGGGGAAGCTCCTACGAGCAGTACTTC

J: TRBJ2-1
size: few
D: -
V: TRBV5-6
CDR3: CASSLIRAYNEQFF
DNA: TGTGCCAGCAGCTTGATCAGGGCCTACAATGAGCAGTTCTTC

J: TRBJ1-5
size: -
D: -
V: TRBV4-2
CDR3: CASSQDLSNQPQHF
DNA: TGTGCCAGCAGCCAAGATCTTAGCAATCAGCCCCAGCATTTT

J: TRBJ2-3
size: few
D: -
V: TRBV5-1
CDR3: CASSLYESFVTDTQYF
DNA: TGCGCCAGCAGCTTGTATGAGAGTTTTGTTACAGATACGCAGTATTTT

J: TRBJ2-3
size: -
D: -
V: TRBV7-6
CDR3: CASSLGPAGSSADTQYF
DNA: TGTGCCAGCAGCTTAGGGCCTGCCGGGTCGAGCGCAGATACGCAGTATTTT

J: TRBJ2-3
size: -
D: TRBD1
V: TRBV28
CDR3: CASSLGTGVTDTQYF
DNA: TGTGCCAGCAGCCTAGGGACAGGGGTCACAGATACGCAGTATTTT

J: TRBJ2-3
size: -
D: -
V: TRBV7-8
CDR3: CASSGRRQDTQYF
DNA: TGTGCCAGCAGCGGAAGACGACAAGATACGCAGTATTTT

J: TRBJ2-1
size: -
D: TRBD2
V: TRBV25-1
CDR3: CASSDYRLAGGYNEQFF
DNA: TGTGCCAGCAGTGATTATCGCCTAGCGGGAGGCTACAATGAGCAGTTCTTC

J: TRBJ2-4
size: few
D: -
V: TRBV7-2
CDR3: CASASRRGGIQYF
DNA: TGTGCCAGCGCTTCCCGCAGGGGCGGCATTCAGTACTTC

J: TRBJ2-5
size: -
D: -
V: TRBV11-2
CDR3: CASSLVADQETQYF
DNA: TGTGCCAGCAGCTTGGTAGCGGACCAAGAGACCCAGTACTTC

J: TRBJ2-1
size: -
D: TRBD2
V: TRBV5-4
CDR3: CASSEVAGGRDNEQFF
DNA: TGTGCCAGCAGCGAGGTAGCGGGAGGTAGAGACAATGAGCAGTTCTTC

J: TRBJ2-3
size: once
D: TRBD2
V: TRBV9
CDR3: CASSFRPSGGAADTQYF
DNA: TGTGCCAGCAGCTTCCGGCCTAGCGGGGGGGCCGCAGATACGCAGTATTTT

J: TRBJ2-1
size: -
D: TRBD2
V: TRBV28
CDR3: CASSFMGLAGGGIGNEQFF
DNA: TGTGCCAGCAGTTTCATGGGACTAGCGGGAGGGGGGATAGGAAATGAGCAGTTCTTC

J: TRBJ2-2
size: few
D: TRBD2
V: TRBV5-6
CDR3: CASSLVSGENTGELFF
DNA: TGTGCCAGCAGCTTGGTTAGCGGGGAAAACACCGGGGAGCTGTTTTTT

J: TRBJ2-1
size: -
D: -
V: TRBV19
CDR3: CASSIKYNEQFF
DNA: TGTGCCAGTAGTATCAAATACAATGAGCAGTTCTTC

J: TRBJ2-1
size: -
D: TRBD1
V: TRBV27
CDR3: CASSLWTGTHNEQFF
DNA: TGTGCCAGCAGTTTATGGACAGGGACCCACAATGAGCAGTTCTTC

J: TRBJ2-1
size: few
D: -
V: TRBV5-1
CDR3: CASSLGPNNEQFF
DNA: TGCGCCAGCAGCTTGGGGCCAAACAATGAGCAGTTCTTC

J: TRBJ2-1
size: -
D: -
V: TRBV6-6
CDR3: CASSRQDSDEQFF
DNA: TGTGCCAGCAGTAGACAGGATTCAGATGAGCAGTTCTTC

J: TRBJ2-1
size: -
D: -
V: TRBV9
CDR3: CASSPTVETGNEQFF
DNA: TGTGCCAGCAGCCCCACGGTGGAGACAGGCAATGAGCAGTTCTTC

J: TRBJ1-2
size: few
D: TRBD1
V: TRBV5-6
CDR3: CASSASGTGDRGYTF
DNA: TGTGCCAGCAGCGCCTCCGGGACAGGGGACAGGGGCTACACCTTC

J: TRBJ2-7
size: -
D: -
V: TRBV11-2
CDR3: CASSPGSSYEQYF
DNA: TGTGCCAGCAGCCCCGGGAGCTCCTACGAGCAGTACTTC

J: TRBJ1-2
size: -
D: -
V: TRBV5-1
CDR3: CASSLDSGYGYTF
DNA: TGCGCCAGCAGCTTGGATTCAGGGTATGGCTACACCTTC

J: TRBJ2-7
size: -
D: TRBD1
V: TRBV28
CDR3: CASSPEGQGKYEQYF
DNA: TGTGCCAGCAGTCCCGAGGGACAGGGGAAATACGAGCAGTACTTC

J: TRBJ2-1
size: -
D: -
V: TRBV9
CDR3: CASSTQTNYNEQFF
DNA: TGTGCCAGCAGCACCCAGACAAACTACAATGAGCAGTTCTTC

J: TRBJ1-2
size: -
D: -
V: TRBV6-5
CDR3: CASRGTGRLNGYTF
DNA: TGTGCCAGCAGAGGAACAGGGCGTTTGAATGGCTACACCTTC

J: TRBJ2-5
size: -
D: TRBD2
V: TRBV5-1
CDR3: CASSFRTSGETQYF
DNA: TGCGCCAGCAGCTTCCGGACTAGTGGAGAGACCCAGTACTTC